This entry features one T cell receptor (beta chain) sequence. This table comes from immunoSEQ multiplex PCR, and its TCRdb copy is limited to in-frame clones, with some not included. The sample lists hundreds of thousands of clones, about 89% occurring once. The sample is drawn from a study of blood T cell repertoires in COVID-19. CDR3 size: 16 residues. The V gene's germline CDR1 is LGHNA and CDR2 YSLEER. Trimming at V came to 0 bases and at J to 5 bases, leaving 6 bases not matched to a gene. The material sequenced was PBMCs or T cells enriched from blood (not recorded which). This TCR derives from a woman in her thirties or forties who had recovered from COVID-19. This chain links TRBV4-3 with TRBJ2-5; 10 bases fit TRBD1. The CDR3 loop reads CASSQDSTGGWETQYF. The CDR3 bases are TGCGCCAGCAGCCAAGATTCGACAGGGGGCTGGGAGACCCAGTACTTC.